These 3 T cell receptor beta chains originate from one sample sequenced in a study of cytomegalovirus exposure and HLA in healthy donors. 13 Jbeta primers and 60 Vbeta primers were used for the PCR. Libraries were prepared by immunoSEQ multiplex PCR; TCRdb keeps only in-frame clonotypes and omits some of them. The sample lists under 200,000 clones, around 79% occurring once. Sequencing was carried out using PBMCs. Receptor source: a male donor in good health and CMV-seropositive.

This chain uses TRBV4-1 with TRBJ2-1; weak D call: TRBD2 (6 bases). Germline loops: CDR1 MGHRA, CDR2 YSYEKL. Deletions cut 4 bases from V and 7 bases from J, with 17 bases between. The CDR3 extends over 15 amino acids. CDR3 nucleotide sequence: TGCGCCAGCAGCCGGTGGGGGGAGAAAACAAATGAGCAGTTCTTC. It translates to CASSRWGEKTNEQFF.

The DNA for the CDR3 is TGCGCCAGCAGCCAAGATAAGACTAGCGTCTACAATGAGCAGTTCTTC. Residues: CASSQDKTSVYNEQFF. This chain links TRBV4-1 with TRBJ2-1; TRBD2 aligns across 8 bases. Germline CDR1 is MGHRA and CDR2 is YSYEKL. There are 16 residues in the CDR3. The J segment lost 3 bases and the V segment lost 0 bases, leaving 4 bases of the junction unmatched.

The rearrangement links TRBV11-1 to TRBJ2-3; 8 nucleotides agree with TRBD2. Per the germline V gene, CDR1 is SGHAT and CDR2 is FQDESV (reference sequence). With 3 bases clipped from V and 4 bases from J, the junction kept 3 bases outside the gene matches. The length of the CDR3 is 14 residues. CDR3 nucleotide sequence: TGTGCCAGCAGCTTGGGACTAGTCCCAGATACGCAGTATTTT. Protein product: CASSLGLVPDTQYF.